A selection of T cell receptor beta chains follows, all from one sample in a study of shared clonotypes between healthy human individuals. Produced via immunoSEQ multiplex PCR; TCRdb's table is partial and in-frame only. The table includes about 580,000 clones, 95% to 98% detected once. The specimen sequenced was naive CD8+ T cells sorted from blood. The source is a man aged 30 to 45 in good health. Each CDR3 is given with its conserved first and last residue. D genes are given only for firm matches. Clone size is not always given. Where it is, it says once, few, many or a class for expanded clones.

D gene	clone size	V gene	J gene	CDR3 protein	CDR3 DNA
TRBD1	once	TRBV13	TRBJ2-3	CASSLVGDRRDSSTDTQYF	TGTGCCAGCAGCTTAGTCGGGGACAGAAGAGACTCTAGCACAGATACGCAGTATTTT
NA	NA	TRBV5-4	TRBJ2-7	CASSLEAAGDYEQYF	TGTGCCAGCAGCTTGGAGGCGGCAGGGGACTACGAGCAGTACTTC
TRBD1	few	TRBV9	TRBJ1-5	CASSQYGDRGEPQHF	TGTGCCAGCAGCCAATATGGGGACAGGGGTGAGCCCCAGCATTTT
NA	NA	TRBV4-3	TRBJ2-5	CASSQGGRGAETQYF	TGCGCCAGCAGCCAGGGGGGCAGGGGGGCAGAGACCCAGTACTTC
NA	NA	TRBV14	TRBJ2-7	CASSRGLYEQYF	TGTGCCAGCAGCCGAGGCCTATACGAGCAGTACTTC
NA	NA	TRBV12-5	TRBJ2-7	CASELGLYYEQYF	TGTGCTAGTGAACTAGGGCTCTACTACGAGCAGTACTTC
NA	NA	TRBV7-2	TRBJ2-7	CASSLSLRYEQYF	TGTGCCAGCAGCTTATCGTTACGCTACGAGCAGTACTTC
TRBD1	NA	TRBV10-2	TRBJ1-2	CASSETGGDGYTF	TGCGCCAGCAGCGAGACAGGGGGCGATGGCTACACCTTC
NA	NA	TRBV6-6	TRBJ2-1	CASSYSPGYYNEQFF	TGTGCCAGCAGTTACTCGCCAGGGTACTACAATGAGCAGTTCTTC
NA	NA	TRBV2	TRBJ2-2	CASSFKGQITGELFF	TGTGCCAGCAGTTTTAAAGGGCAGATCACCGGGGAGCTGTTTTTT
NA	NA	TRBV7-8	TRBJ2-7	CASTAPLTSSYEQYF	TGTGCCAGCACCGCCCCATTAACTAGTTCCTACGAGCAGTACTTC
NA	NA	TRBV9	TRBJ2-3	CASSVVGRNTDTQYF	TGTGCCAGCAGCGTAGTGGGACGGAACACAGATACGCAGTATTTT
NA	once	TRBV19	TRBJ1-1	CASNSRAMNTEAFF	TGTGCCAGTAACTCCAGGGCGATGAACACTGAAGCTTTCTTT
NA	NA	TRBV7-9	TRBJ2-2	CASSLAVRELFF	TGTGCCAGCAGCTTAGCGGTTCGGGAGCTGTTTTTT